The 19 T cell receptor beta chains in this list originate from one sample, sequenced in a study of monozygotic twins with inflammatory bowel disease. Reanalyzing the 5' RACE reads, TCRdb keeps one entry per CDR3 protein, without DNA. The sample totals around 140,000 distinct CDR3 sequences; its top ten clones hold about 1.2%. What was sequenced was blood. All receptors derive from a human donor with ulcerative colitis or Crohn's disease, or a healthy co-twin of an affected twin (not recorded which).

CDR3 region: CASRPGQGLAGLQETQYF. The V call is TRBV6-1, the J call TRBJ2-5; the D gene TCRdb calls, TRBD2, cannot be checked with no DNA. Germline CDR1 is MNHNS and CDR2 is SASEGT. The CDR3 length is 18 residues.

The chain couples TRBV4-3 to TRBJ2-6; absent DNA, TCRdb's TRBD1 call cannot be checked. The CDR3 length is 20 residues. The germline V gene encodes CDR1 LGHNA and CDR2 YSLEER. CDR3 loop: CASSQGFFSGAGSGANVLTF.

This chain uses TRBV12-3 or TRBV12-4 with TRBJ2-3; with no DNA, the TCRdb D assignment of TRBD2 cannot be verified. The CDR3 length is 15 residues. The CDR3 reads CASDGLAGTTDTQYF.

The chain recombines TRBV6-2 or TRBV6-3 with TRBJ1-2; TCRdb designates TRBD1, a call that cannot be tested without DNA. CDR3 length equals 13 residues. Germline-derived CDR1 and CDR2 are MNHEY and SVGEGT. CDR3 in amino acids: CASSPLDSYGYTF.

The genes are TRBV4-3 and TRBJ2-7; TCRdb indicates TRBD1, and absent DNA this call remains unverified. Germline V gene data show CDR1 as LGHNA and CDR2 as YSLEER. CDR3 length: 14 residues. The CDR3 protein is CASSQEGQRYEQYF.

The chain's CDR3 is CSAINREALEQYF. The J gene is TRBJ2-7, the V gene TRBV20-1; TCRdb indicates TRBD2, and absent DNA this call remains unverified. The CDR3 length is 13 residues. The germline V gene encodes CDR1 DFQATT and CDR2 SNEGSKA (reference sequence).

The CDR3 loop reads CASSFVSGNTIYF. The rearrangement uses TRBV28 and TRBJ1-3. Germline V CDR1 and CDR2: MDHEN, SYDVKM. The CDR3 length is 13 residues.

The V gene is TRBV3-1, the J gene TRBJ1-2. The CDR3 covers 15 residues. Germline V gene sequence: CDR1 LGHDT, CDR2 YNNKEL (reference sequence). This CDR3 is CASSQDFRSIYGYTF.

The genes are TRBV5-1 and TRBJ1-4; TCRdb names TRBD1, which stays unverified in the absence of DNA. Germline lookup yields CDR1 SGHRS and CDR2 YFSETQ. The length of the CDR3 is 17 residues. CDR3 protein: CASSLKITGTANEKLFF. The variable domain in full, with the rest retrieved from reference TRBV5-1 and TRBJ1-4, is KAGVTQTPRYLIKTRGQQVTLSCSPISGHRSVSWYQQTPGQGLQFLFEYFSETQRNKGNFPGRFSGRQFSNSRSEMNVSTLELGDSALYLCASSLKITGTANEKLFFGSGTQLSVL.

The CDR3 sequence is CAISEKLAGATDEQFF. The chain employs TRBV10-3 and TRBJ2-1; as DNA is missing, the TRBD2 call by TCRdb cannot be tested. Per the germline V gene, CDR1 is ENHRY and CDR2 is SYGVKD. The CDR3 spans 16 residues.

This chain joins TRBV24-1 and TRBJ2-1; TCRdb selects TRBD2, and the lack of DNA leaves this call unchecked. This CDR3 has 13 residues. CDR1 and CDR2 from the germline V gene are KGHDR and SFDVKD. The CDR3 region is CATSEGTPLNLFF.

This chain uses TRBV20-1 with TRBJ1-1; checking the TCRdb D call of TRBD1 is not possible without DNA. The germline V gene has CDR1 DFQATT and CDR2 SNEGSKA (reference sequence). The CDR3 totals 15 residues. CDR3 protein: CSARWGNRGHTEAFF.

This sequence joins TRBV7-9 and TRBJ2-1; TCRdb's D call of TRBD2 is untestable without DNA. CDR1 and CDR2 from the germline V gene are SEHNR and FQNEAQ (reference sequence). The CDR3 length is 15 residues. CDR3 in amino acids: CASSPPGPLYNEQFF.

The chain employs TRBV10-3 and TRBJ2-1; TCRdb's D call of TRBD1 is untestable without DNA. CDR3 size: 13 residues. CDR1 and CDR2 from the germline V gene are ENHRY and SYGVKD. The CDR3 spells CAIRPGGSDEQFF.

The chain is built from TRBV27 and TRBJ1-6; TCRdb calls TRBD1, which cannot be checked without DNA. The CDR3 has 14 amino acids. Germline CDR1 and CDR2: MNHEY and SMNVEV (reference sequence). CDR3 amino acids: CASRQRGVESPLHF.

The gene calls are TRBV12-3 or TRBV12-4 and TRBJ1-1. The CDR3 loop spans 13 amino acids. The CDR3 spells CASSLTVNTEAFF.

This chain links TRBV6-2 or TRBV6-3 with TRBJ2-2; the D call from TCRdb, TRBD1, cannot be confirmed without DNA. CDR3 size: 15 residues. Germline CDR1 is MNHEY and CDR2 is SVGEGT. CDR3 in amino acids: CASSYRGQGIGELFF.

The genes are TRBV7-6 and TRBJ1-2; TCRdb's D call of TRBD1 is untestable without DNA. Germline V gene sequence: CDR1 SGHVS, CDR2 FNYEAQ. The CDR3 has 18 residues. CDR3 residues: CASSLLPPQAGQGYGYTF.

The V call is TRBV11-1, the J call TRBJ2-6; TCRdb's D gene call, TRBD1, goes unchecked for lack of DNA. The length of the CDR3 is 18 residues. The germline CDR1 and CDR2 sequences are SGHAT and FQDESV (reference sequence). CDR3 loop: CASTQKVGGRSGANVLTF.